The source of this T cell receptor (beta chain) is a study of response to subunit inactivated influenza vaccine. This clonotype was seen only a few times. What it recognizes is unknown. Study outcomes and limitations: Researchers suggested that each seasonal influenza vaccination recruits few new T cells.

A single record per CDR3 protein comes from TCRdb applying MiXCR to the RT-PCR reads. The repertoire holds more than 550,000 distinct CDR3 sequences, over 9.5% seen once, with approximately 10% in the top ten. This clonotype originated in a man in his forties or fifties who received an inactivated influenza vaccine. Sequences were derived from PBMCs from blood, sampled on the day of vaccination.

CDR3 sequence: CASSLAETGNNEQFF. The CDR3 DNA reads TGTGCCAGCAGCTTAGCGGAGACAGGGAACAATGAGCAGTTCTTC. The chain links TRBV7-8 to TRBJ2-1; 7 bases match TRBD1. The CDR3 sequence is 15 residues long. Germline lookup yields CDR1 SGHVS and CDR2 FQNEAQ. The V segment lost 0 bases and the J segment 5 bases; nucleotides outside the gene matches: 4.